This TCR beta chain was sequenced in a study of control samples from healthy donors and cancer patients. There are 15 residues in the CDR3. CDR1 and CDR2 (germline): LGHNT, FRNRAP. Deletions cut 6 bases from V and 4 bases from J, with 18 bases between. Some clones are missing from TCRdb's copy, which holds only in-frame ones; the method was immunoSEQ multiplex PCR. The sample has fewer than 85,000 clones, about 92% seen once. This chain connects TRBV12-5 to TRBJ1-1; D call uncertain. The sequence derives from a woman aged 55 to 70 in good health. Specimen: blood. DNA of the CDR3: TGTGCTAGTGGCCTTGCCCAGGCAGGTGGCACTGAAGCTTTCTTT. This gives the protein CASGLAQAGGTEAFF.